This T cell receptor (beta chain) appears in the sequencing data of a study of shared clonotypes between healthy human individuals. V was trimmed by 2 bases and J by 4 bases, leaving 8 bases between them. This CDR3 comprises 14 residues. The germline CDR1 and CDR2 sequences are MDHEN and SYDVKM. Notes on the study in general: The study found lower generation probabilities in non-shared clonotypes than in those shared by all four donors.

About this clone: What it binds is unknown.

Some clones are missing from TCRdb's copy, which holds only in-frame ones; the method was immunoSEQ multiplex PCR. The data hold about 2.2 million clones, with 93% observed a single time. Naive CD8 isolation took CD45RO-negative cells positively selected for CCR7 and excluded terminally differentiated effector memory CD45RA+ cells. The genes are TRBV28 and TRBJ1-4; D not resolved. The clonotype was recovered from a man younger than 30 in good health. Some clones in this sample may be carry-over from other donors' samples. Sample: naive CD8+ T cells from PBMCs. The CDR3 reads CASSLAPYNEKLFF. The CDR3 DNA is TGTGCCAGCAGTTTAGCACCCTATAATGAAAAACTGTTTTTT.